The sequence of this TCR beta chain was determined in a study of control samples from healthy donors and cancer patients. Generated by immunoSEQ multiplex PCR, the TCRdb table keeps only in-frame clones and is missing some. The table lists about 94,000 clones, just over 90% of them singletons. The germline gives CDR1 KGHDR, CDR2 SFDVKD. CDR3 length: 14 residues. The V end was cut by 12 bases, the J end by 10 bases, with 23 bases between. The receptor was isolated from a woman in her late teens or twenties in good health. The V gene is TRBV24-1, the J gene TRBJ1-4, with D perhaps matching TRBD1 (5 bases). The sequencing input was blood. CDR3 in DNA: TGTGCCCCTGGGGAAGGGGTCCCCAAGGGAAAACTGTTTTTT. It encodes CAPGEGVPKGKLFF.